The TCR beta chain described here comes from a study of blood T cell repertoires in COVID-19. As processed by the authors: Researchers report that nucleated cell counts were estimated from reference gene primer amplification. Measured with immunoSEQ multiplex PCR; TCRdb has only the in-frame clones, and not every one. The DNA was the basis for D and trimming; V, J and clone size are from that table. Seen here are some 42,000 clones, just under 85% observed once, and the top ten hold 4.5% to 6%. V lost 8 bases and J lost 3, with 19 bases in between. There are 15 residues in the CDR3. The V gene's germline CDR1 is SEHNR and CDR2 FQNEAQ (reference sequence).

The J gene is TRBJ2-5, the V gene TRBV7-9, with D possibly being TRBD2 (6 bases). Source material: peripheral blood. The sequence came from a man aged 45-60 years with active COVID-19. Here the CDR3 reads CASGDRGSQKETQYF. CDR3 coding DNA: TGTGCCAGCGGAGACCGGGGGAGTCAAAAAGAGACCCAGTACTTC.